The subject of this entry is one T cell receptor (beta chain). Antigen: not known. Gene labels here are mouse ones. The observed sequence ends 4 residues before the CDR3 terminus, with the missing tail filled in from the germline J gene. Sorting of pooled cutaneous lymph node cells was based on CD4, CD8alpha, NKG2D, NKG2ACE and other markers. CDR3 size: 14 residues. The germline CDR1 and CDR2 sequences are FNHDT and SITEND (reference sequence). The V and J ends lost 0 bases and 1 base respectively, with 6 bases between them. Sequencing used cDNA as its template, made by extracting RNA and reverse transcribing it. Using immunoSEQ multiplex PCR, the repertoire was profiled, and TCRdb retains in-frame clones only, with some absent. The sample is made up of 200,000 to 300,000 clones, none counted only once. The sample originates from a study of CD8+ T cells in alopecia areata. Points from the study as a whole: Shared TCR sequences were less clear between patients than in mice, possibly partly from HLA diversity.

The chain has TRBV19 and TRBJ2-3; D is possibly TRBD2 (5 bases). The sequence came from a C3H/HeJ mouse with alopecia areata. The MHC haplotype of this mouse line is H2-k. The sample was CD4+ T cells sorted from a lymph node. CDR3 DNA, as far as it was read: TGTGCCAGCAGTATAGTCTGGGGTGCAGAA. It yields the protein CASSIVWGAE. The full CDR3 protein reads CASSIVWGAETLYF. The variable domain in full, with the rest retrieved from reference TRBV19 and TRBJ2-3, is GGIITQTPKFLIGQEGQKLTLKCQQNFNHDTMYWYRQDSGKGLRLIYYSITENDLQKGDLSEGYDASREKKSSFSLTVTSAQKNEMAVFLCASSIVWGAETLYFGSGTRLTVL.